The rows below give T cell receptor beta chains drawn from one sample of a study of early T cells in non-severe SARS-CoV-2 infection. From the 5' RACE reads, TCRdb called clonotypes with MiXCR, one entry per CDR3 protein. Among 46,000 or so distinct CDR3 sequences listed, approximately 4% were seen once. The material sequenced was whole blood. These receptors all come from an adult who was a healthcare worker with PCR-confirmed SARS-CoV-2 infection or an uninfected control (not recorded which). Both conserved end residues are part of each CDR3.

j_gene	v_gene	CDR3aa
TRBJ2-7	TRBV6-1	CASRTGTSGTYPYEQYF
TRBJ2-7	TRBV5-1	CASSADLQGEQYF
TRBJ2-7	TRBV30	CAWSIRKDVEQYF
TRBJ1-5	TRBV11-3	CASSPGTGPNQPQHF
TRBJ2-7	TRBV19	CASSMGEGPYEQYF
TRBJ2-7	TRBV19	CASKSPGGGDYEQYF
TRBJ2-2	TRBV6-5	CASTSRVTGELFF
TRBJ2-7	TRBV12-3/TRBV12-4	CASSPMGGYEQYF
TRBJ2-1	TRBV30	CAWSKPRDRGPSRQFF
TRBJ2-1	TRBV6-6	CASRLRNEQFF
TRBJ2-7	TRBV9	CASSSNPGRGYEQYF
TRBJ1-4	TRBV6-5	CASSRRRTGAFEKLFF
TRBJ2-3	TRBV7-9	CASSRVVDTQYF
TRBJ1-1	TRBV3-1	CASSLTGLTEAFF
TRBJ2-3	TRBV9	CASSVVGAVDTQYF
TRBJ2-7	TRBV3-1	CASSRTGPYEQYF
TRBJ2-3	TRBV4-2	CASSQGGSDTQYF
TRBJ2-7	TRBV4-1	CASSHPAAGEYEQYF
TRBJ2-7	TRBV7-3	CASSSGGSEQYF
TRBJ2-7	TRBV10-3	CATGQSSYEQYF
TRBJ1-2	TRBV9	CASRGPLYGYTF
TRBJ2-7	TRBV11-2	CASSLSASYEQYF
TRBJ2-5	TRBV19	CASSITRSGRDETQYF
TRBJ2-7	TRBV6-1	CASSEPDYEQYF
TRBJ1-2	TRBV11-2	CASSYDRASGYTF
TRBJ2-1	TRBV29-1	CSVGRPEQFF
TRBJ2-2	TRBV7-8	CASSFRPAGVGDTGELFF
TRBJ2-3	TRBV5-4	CASSLGQFSTDTQYF
TRBJ2-2	TRBV20-1	CSARDVWGTGELFF
TRBJ2-1	TRBV3-1	CASSRPGLAGENEQFF
TRBJ1-2	TRBV29-1	CSVTQTGSDGYTF
TRBJ2-3	TRBV29-1	CSVPGTSGVTDTQYF
TRBJ2-6	TRBV4-1	CASSQDGSISGANVLTF